Listed below are T cell receptor beta chains from one sample, sequenced in a study of T-cell reconstitution after alpha-beta-depleted transplantation in children. TCRdb re-called the PCR reads through MiXCR, storing one row per CDR3 protein. The data show 200,000 to 250,000 distinct CDR3 sequences, around 9.6% seen once. The sample consisted of PBMCs from the stem cell graft donor, taken from the stem cell graft. These receptors all stem from a human donor who donated a stem cell graft to a child with acute lymphoblastic leukemia. The CDR3 runs from the conserved cysteine through the conserved F or W. Each record gives: clone size, J gene, V gene, D gene, CDR3 protein, CDR3 DNA. The D gene is left open where the match is weak. Clone size appears in some rows only: once, few, many, or a class for an expanded clone.

>NA|TRBJ1-1|TRBV6-5|NA
CASSYGSGNTEAFF
TGTGCCAGCAGTTACGGAAGCGGAAACACTGAAGCTTTCTTT
>few|TRBJ2-2|TRBV7-2|NA
CASSLSAAGELFF
TGTGCCAGCAGCCTATCTGCGGCCGGGGAGCTGTTTTTT
>few|TRBJ1-2|TRBV20-1|NA
CSVRRGGYGYTF
TGCAGTGTTAGAAGGGGGGGGTATGGCTACACCTTC
>once|TRBJ2-3|TRBV15|NA
CATSRGRDGGTDTQYF
TGTGCCACCAGCAGAGGCCGGGACGGAGGCACAGATACGCAGTATTTT
>few|TRBJ2-1|TRBV10-3|TRBD1
CAIGTGNVNEQFF
TGTGCCATCGGGACAGGGAATGTCAATGAGCAGTTCTTC
>many|TRBJ1-1|TRBV7-2|NA
CASSLGQKTEAFF
TGTGCCAGCAGCTTGGGTCAGAAGACTGAAGCTTTCTTT
>NA|TRBJ2-3|TRBV7-9|TRBD2
CASKNAAGGPGADTQYF
TGTGCCAGCAAGAACGCCGCGGGGGGGCCTGGCGCAGATACGCAGTATTTT
>few|TRBJ2-7|TRBV3-1|TRBD2
CASSQAGTSGDFSYEQYF
TGTGCCAGCAGCCAAGCCGGGACTAGCGGGGACTTCTCCTACGAGCAGTACTTC
>many|TRBJ2-2|TRBV12-3/TRBV12-4|NA
CASSLAGAGTGELFF
TGTGCCAGCAGTTTAGCGGGGGCTGGCACCGGGGAGCTGTTTTTT
>many|TRBJ1-4|TRBV5-1|NA
CASSFGAATNEKLFF
TGCGCCAGCAGCTTCGGGGCCGCAACTAATGAAAAACTGTTTTTT
>few|TRBJ2-3|TRBV30|NA
CAWSGERADTQYF
TGTGCCTGGAGCGGAGAGCGGGCAGATACGCAGTATTTT
>NA|TRBJ1-4|TRBV12-3/TRBV12-4|TRBD1
CASSSDRGGEKLFF
TGTGCCAGCAGCTCTGACAGGGGGGGGGAAAAACTGTTTTTT
>NA|TRBJ1-1|TRBV11-2|NA
CASSLDRAGSSTEAFF
TGTGCCAGCAGCTTAGATCGGGCAGGGAGTTCCACTGAAGCTTTCTTT
>few|TRBJ1-1|TRBV12-3/TRBV12-4|TRBD1
CASSLGRQGFEAFF
TGTGCCAGCAGTTTAGGCAGACAGGGATTTGAAGCTTTCTTT
>many|TRBJ1-2|TRBV15|NA
CATSRDGGRLDYGYTF
TGTGCCACCAGCAGAGATGGTGGCAGATTGGATTATGGCTACACCTTC
>many|TRBJ2-7|TRBV4-2|NA
CASSQPNPYEQYF
TGTGCCAGCAGCCAACCGAACCCCTACGAGCAGTACTTC
>NA|TRBJ1-1|TRBV7-2|NA
CASSSLGGENTEAFF
TGTGCCAGCAGCTCACTAGGGGGGGAGAACACTGAAGCTTTCTTT
>NA|TRBJ2-2|TRBV4-3|NA
CASSLNTGLTGELFF
TGCGCCAGCAGCCTAAATACAGGGCTCACCGGGGAGCTGTTTTTT
>NA|TRBJ2-3|TRBV20-1|TRBD2
CSASTSGGTDTQYF
TGCAGTGCCAGTACTAGCGGGGGCACAGATACGCAGTATTTT
>few|TRBJ1-1|TRBV11-2|NA
CASSLDRWRDSRTEAFF
TGTGCCAGCAGCTTAGATCGGTGGCGGGATTCAAGAACTGAAGCTTTCTTT
>NA|TRBJ2-5|TRBV5-1|TRBD2
CASSLEAPGLLQETQYF
TGCGCCAGCAGCTTGGAGGCACCGGGACTACTTCAAGAGACCCAGTACTTC
>NA|TRBJ2-7|TRBV7-2|NA
CASSSSQASSSYEQYF
TGTGCCAGCAGCTCCTCCCAGGCCTCGAGCTCCTACGAGCAGTACTTC
>few|TRBJ1-5|TRBV7-9|TRBD1
CASSTDRGPGQPQHF
TGTGCCAGCAGCACAGACAGGGGCCCAGGGCAGCCCCAGCATTTT
>few|TRBJ2-2|TRBV4-3|NA
CASSQDIHTGELFF
TGCGCCAGCAGCCAAGATATTCACACCGGGGAGCTGTTTTTT
>NA|TRBJ1-3|TRBV12-3/TRBV12-4|NA
CASTYSGNTIYF
TGTGCCAGCACTTACTCTGGAAACACCATATATTTT
>few|TRBJ2-5|TRBV20-1|TRBD2
CSAGTSGEETQYF
TGCAGTGCTGGGACTAGCGGGGAAGAGACCCAGTACTTC
>many|TRBJ1-1|TRBV20-1|NA
CSARMGALDTEAFF
TGCAGTGCCAGGATGGGGGCGTTGGACACTGAAGCTTTCTTT
>NA|TRBJ1-5|TRBV4-3|NA
CASSQEGKGNQPQHF
TGCGCCAGCAGCCAAGAAGGGAAGGGCAATCAGCCCCAGCATTTT
>many|TRBJ2-1|TRBV3-1|NA
CASSQVTGSRGSEFF
TGTGCCAGCAGCCAAGTAACCGGGAGTCGGGGGAGCGAGTTCTTC
>few|TRBJ1-2|TRBV4-3|NA
CASSQGLTENYGYTF
TGCGCCAGCAGCCAAGGCCTGACAGAAAACTATGGCTACACCTTC
>many|TRBJ1-5|TRBV7-2|TRBD1
CASSLFTGGPSSNQPQHF
TGTGCCAGCAGCTTGTTCACAGGGGGCCCCTCTAGCAATCAGCCCCAGCATTTT
>few|TRBJ2-2|TRBV15|NA
CATSREEGGIRTGELFF
TGTGCCACCAGCAGAGAGGAGGGGGGAATTCGAACCGGGGAGCTGTTTTTT
>NA|TRBJ1-1|TRBV5-1|NA
CASSHLSGLKLRDTEAFF
TGCGCCAGCAGCCACCTGAGTGGTTTGAAGTTGAGGGACACTGAAGCTTTCTTT
>many|TRBJ1-1|TRBV3-1|TRBD1
CASSRDSNTEAFF
TGTGCCAGCAGCCGGGACAGCAACACTGAAGCTTTCTTT
>many|TRBJ1-1|TRBV11-1|NA
CASSPQANTEAFF
TGTGCCAGCAGCCCACAAGCGAACACTGAAGCTTTCTTT
>many|TRBJ2-3|TRBV20-1|NA
CSANSGTDTQYF
TGCAGTGCTAACTCAGGCACAGATACGCAGTATTTT
>NA|TRBJ2-5|TRBV29-1|NA
CSVDVLWGAEETQYF
TGCAGCGTTGATGTCTTGTGGGGGGCGGAAGAGACCCAGTACTTC
>many|TRBJ1-1|TRBV27|NA
CASSAGTHMGAFF
TGTGCCAGCAGTGCCGGGACGCACATGGGAGCTTTCTTT
>many|TRBJ2-5|TRBV29-1|NA
CSVEVGFF
TGCAGCGTTGAAGTGGGTTTCTTC
>few|TRBJ2-1|TRBV4-3|NA
CASSPSLQEAGYNEQFF
TGCGCCAGCAGCCCATCCCTCCAAGAAGCAGGGTACAATGAGCAGTTCTTC
>few|TRBJ1-2|TRBV29-1|NA
CSVNEINYGYTF
TGCAGCGTTAATGAGATAAACTATGGCTACACCTTC
>many|TRBJ2-5|TRBV29-1|NA
CSVVQEETQYF
TGCAGCGTTGTACAAGAAGAGACCCAGTACTTC
>few|TRBJ2-3|TRBV6-1|TRBD2
CASSRTRTSGGNTQYF
TGTGCCAGCAGTCGCACCCGGACTAGCGGGGGAAATACGCAGTATTTT
>NA|TRBJ1-6|TRBV21-1|NA
CASNQGGNNSPLHF
TGTGCCAGCAACCAGGGGGGGAATAATTCACCCCTCCACTTT
>many|TRBJ2-7|TRBV11-2|TRBD1
CASSSPGQGSYEQYF
TGTGCCAGCAGTTCCCCGGGACAGGGCTCCTACGAGCAGTACTTC
>few|TRBJ2-7|TRBV5-5|NA
CASSSGQPYEQYF
TGTGCCAGCAGCTCCGGACAGCCCTACGAGCAGTACTTC
>many|TRBJ1-5|TRBV19|TRBD1
CASTETGRSNQPQHF
TGTGCCAGTACCGAGACAGGGCGCAGCAATCAGCCCCAGCATTTT
>many|TRBJ1-1|TRBV20-1|NA
CSTRGGDTEAFF
TGCAGTACTCGTGGGGGTGACACTGAAGCTTTCTTT
>many|TRBJ1-2|TRBV7-9|TRBD1
CASSLARDRDYGYTF
TGTGCCAGCAGCTTAGCGCGTGACAGGGACTATGGCTACACCTTC